The rows below give T cell receptor beta chains drawn from one sample of a study of control samples from healthy donors and cancer patients. The repertoire was sequenced with immunoSEQ multiplex PCR; TCRdb's copy has only in-frame clones and lacks some. The sample holds tens of thousands of clones, around 88% seen once. The specimen was PBMCs. The receptors come from a woman aged 55-75 years with lung cancer. Both conserved end residues are part of each CDR3. Fields, in order: D gene, V gene, J gene, clone size, CDR3 DNA, CDR3 protein. A D gene is named only where the DNA matches it firmly. Only part of the rows carry a size: once, few, many, or a class if the clone is expanded.

-,TRBV18,TRBJ1-1,few,TGTGCCAGCTCACCACCGGCCAGGGGAGGGGACACTGAAGCTTTCTTT,CASSPPARGGDTEAFF
-,TRBV6-1,TRBJ2-7,-,TGTGCCAGCAGTGACAGTCCTCTCCTCTACGAGCAGTACTTC,CASSDSPLLYEQYF
-,TRBV29-1,TRBJ2-5,-,TGCAGCGTTCTGTGGGAGACCCAGTACTTC,CSVLWETQYF
-,TRBV6-5,TRBJ2-4,-,TGTGCCAGCAGTTACGGGGGGTTGAACATTCAGTACTTC,CASSYGGLNIQYF
-,TRBV5-1,TRBJ1-2,-,TGCGCCAGCAGCTGGGACGCAACAACTGTCGGCGGCTACACCTTC,CASSWDATTVGGYTF
-,TRBV3-1/TRBV3-2,TRBJ2-7,-,TGTGCCAGCAGCCAAGCGTCTTGCGGTTCCTCCTACGAGCAGTACTTC,CASSQASCGSSYEQYF
TRBD1,TRBV19,TRBJ2-3,-,TGTGCCAGTAGTATAGCTTCGCCGGGACAGGGTACAGATACGCAGTATTTT,CASSIASPGQGTDTQYF
-,TRBV5-6,TRBJ1-2,-,TGTGCCAGCAGCTTGGGCCCGGATAGCTATGGCTACACCTTC,CASSLGPDSYGYTF
-,TRBV6-5,TRBJ2-2,-,TGTGCCAGCAGTTACTCTTTCGGGGGCACCGGGGAGCTGTTTTTT,CASSYSFGGTGELFF
-,TRBV5-5,TRBJ1-2,-,TGTGCCAGCAGCTGGGACATCAACTATGGCTACACCTTC,CASSWDINYGYTF
-,TRBV19,TRBJ2-3,-,TGTGCCAGTAGTAAACTCCAGAATCGGAGGGATACGCAGTATTTT,CASSKLQNRRDTQYF
-,TRBV2,TRBJ1-6,-,TGTGCCAGCGGAAGCACTTATAATTCACCCCTCCACTTT,CASGSTYNSPLHF
-,TRBV28,TRBJ1-1,-,TGTGCCAGCTTCGAAACAGGGCGGACTGAAGCTTTCTTT,CASFETGRTEAFF
-,TRBV5-1,TRBJ1-1,once,TGCGCCAGCAGCTTCCAGACGAACACTGAAGCTTTCTTT,CASSFQTNTEAFF
-,TRBV7-3,TRBJ1-6,-,TGTGCCAGCAGTTATCGGAGGAATTCACCCCTCCACTTT,CASSYRRNSPLHF
-,TRBV5-6,TRBJ1-2,once,TGTGCCAGCAGCCGTTGGACAGAGGACTATGGCTACACCTTC,CASSRWTEDYGYTF
TRBD1,TRBV24-1,TRBJ2-3,-,TGTGCCACCAGTGGTCGGGGCCCGACAGGGACCAAGGATACGCAGTATTTT,CATSGRGPTGTKDTQYF
-,TRBV6-5,TRBJ1-6,-,TGTGCCAGCAGGCTAGGGAATTCACCCCTCCACTTT,CASRLGNSPLHF
-,TRBV19,TRBJ2-6,-,TGTGCCAGTAGTATCCTGCGTACTGGGGCCAACGTCCTGACTTTC,CASSILRTGANVLTF
-,TRBV30,TRBJ2-7,-,TGTGCCTGGAGTGTACGGACCCTAATCTACGAGCAGTACTTC,CAWSVRTLIYEQYF
TRBD2,TRBV19,TRBJ2-3,-,TGTGCCAGTAGTACCCCGACTAGCGGAGCTAGCACAGATACGCAGTATTTT,CASSTPTSGASTDTQYF
TRBD2,TRBV5-1,TRBJ2-7,-,TGCGCCAGCAGCTTGACTAGCGGGGGCTACGAGCAGTACTTC,CASSLTSGGYEQYF
-,TRBV7-2,TRBJ2-1,-,TGTGCCAGCAGCCTCACCGGGAGCTCCTACAATGAGCAGTTCTTC,CASSLTGSSYNEQFF
-,TRBV6-6,TRBJ2-7,-,TGTGCCAGCAGGGACAGTTACTACGAGCAGTACTTC,CASRDSYYEQYF
-,TRBV4-1,TRBJ1-6,-,TGCGCCAGCAGCCAAGTTGTTCAGGGAGGTTCACCCCTCCACTTT,CASSQVVQGGSPLHF
TRBD1,TRBV7-2,TRBJ2-7,-,TGTGCCAGCAGCGTGAGGACAGGGGGGCCCTACGAGCAGTACTTC,CASSVRTGGPYEQYF
TRBD1,TRBV27,TRBJ1-2,-,TGTGCCAGCAGTTACAGGGGGCTAAGTTATGGCTACACCTTC,CASSYRGLSYGYTF
-,TRBV10-2,TRBJ2-1,-,TGCGCCAGCAGCGAGTATAACAATGAGCAGTTCTTC,CASSEYNNEQFF
-,TRBV5-4,TRBJ2-7,-,TGTGCCAGCAGCCCGGACACCTTACGTACCTACGAGCAGTACTTC,CASSPDTLRTYEQYF